A single sample gave rise to the 16 T cell receptor beta chains below, sequenced in a study of CD8 T cells in ankylosing spondylitis (dated by TCRdb to the late 2010s). Libraries were prepared through 5' RACE. The sample was run on an Illumina HiSeq 2500. Through fastp at Q25 and MiXCR, TCRdb rebuilt clones from the public reads, retaining in-frame beta chains. CDR3 protein duplicates are merged, each entry listing the most common genes and DNA. The sample table records about 360,000 distinct CDR3 sequences; 20% of these occur just once. The leading ten clones occupy about 12% of the sample. The material sequenced was blood, either unsorted or a sorted T cell fraction (not recorded which). The receptors shown here come from a male donor with ankylosing spondylitis or in good health (not recorded which).

This clonotype has more than one count but fewer than ten. V usage is TRBV2 and J usage is TRBJ2-3; possible D gene TRBD1, 6 bases. The germline V and J ends were trimmed by 3 bases and 3 bases, with 13 bases remaining between them. The V gene's germline CDR1 is SNHLY and CDR2 FYNNEI. This CDR3 region has 15 residues. CDR3 loop: CASSDGAGATDTQYF. CDR3 coding DNA: TGTGCCAGCAGTGATGGGGCAGGGGCGACAGATACGCAGTATTTT. Filled out from reference TRBV2 and TRBJ2-3, the complete variable domain reads EPEVTQTPSHQVTQMGQEVILRCVPISNHLYFYWYRQILGQKVEFLVSFYNNEISEKSEIFDDQFSVERPDGSNFTLKIRSTKLEDSAMYFCASSDGAGATDTQYFGPGTRLTVL.

This clonotype came up a few times. This chain joins TRBV12-3 or TRBV12-4 and TRBJ2-3, with 10 positions matching TRBD2. The CDR3 has 14 residues. The J segment lost 4 bases and the V segment lost 10 bases, leaving 8 bases of the junction unmatched. The CDR3 region is CATLSGRTADTQYF. The CDR3 DNA is TGTGCCACCCTTAGCGGGAGGACGGCAGATACGCAGTATTTT.

This clonotype was observed a few times. This chain joins TRBV5-1 and TRBJ2-7, with D possibly matching TRBD2 (6 bases). Germline values: CDR1 SGHRS, CDR2 YFSETQ. V dropped 4 bases and J dropped 6 bases, with 20 bases sitting between them. CDR3 length equals 15 residues. CDR3: CASSPGLQTTVEQYF. In DNA, the CDR3 is TGCGCCAGCAGCCCGGGACTCCAGACTACGGTCGAGCAGTACTTC.

This clonotype has a count of ten or more. The chain employs TRBV27 and TRBJ2-1; tentatively, D is TRBD2 (6 bases). The germline V gene has CDR1 MNHEY and CDR2 SMNVEV (reference sequence). V was trimmed by 4 bases and J by 4 bases, leaving 14 bases between them. CDR3 length equals 15 residues. The DNA of the CDR3 is TGTGCCAGCAGTTCGGGGTTGCGGGGATACAATGAGCAGTTCTTC. Protein product: CASSSGLRGYNEQFF.

The chain combines TRBV7-9 with TRBJ1-2, with TRBD1 matching over 9 bases. This CDR3 is built from 15 residues. The germline V gene encodes CDR1 SEHNR and CDR2 FQNEAQ (reference sequence). V shed 5 bases, J shed 5 bases, and the junction held 9 bases outside the gene matches. CDR3 amino acids: CASSGPDRGEYGYTF. CDR3 in DNA: TGTGCCAGCAGCGGACCGGACAGGGGAGAGTATGGCTACACCTTC.

This clonotype showed up many times. V is TRBV5-6 and J is TRBJ2-2; 9 positions match TRBD2. Germline CDR1 and CDR2: SGHDT and YYEEEE. Losses at the gene ends were 4 bases for V and 1 base for J; bases not matched to a gene: 8. The length of the CDR3 is 17 residues. The CDR3 coding sequence is TGTGCCAGCAGCCCGCTAGCGGGACTACAGAACACCGGGGAGCTGTTTTTT. Protein product: CASSPLAGLQNTGELFF.

V usage is TRBV10-3 and J usage is TRBJ2-3; a weak D match, TRBD1 (6 bases). Germline V gene lookup returns CDR1 ENHRY and CDR2 SYGVKD. This CDR3 has 15 residues. The V end was cut by 4 bases, the J end by 5 bases, with 16 bases between. The CDR3 nucleotides are TGTGCCATCAGTGGGTCCGGGACACCCTTAGATACGCAGTATTTT. As protein: CAISGSGTPLDTQYF.

This clonotype was found a few times. The gene calls are TRBV5-5 and TRBJ2-7; D tentatively reads TRBD1 or TRBD2 (7 bases each). The CDR3 totals 17 residues. V shed 1 base and J shed 2 bases, with 19 bases lying between them. Germline CDR1 reads SGHKS; CDR2 reads YYEKEE (reference sequence). CDR3 nucleotides: TGTGCCAGCAGCTTGAGGGATCGCAGGGGGGGTACCTACGAGCAGTACTTC. The encoded protein is CASSLRDRRGGTYEQYF.

The gene calls are TRBV25-1 and TRBJ2-1, with 7 bases matching TRBD2. Germline trimming cut 1 base from V and 10 bases from J; bases unmatched to any gene: 10. The germline V gene encodes CDR1 MGHDK and CDR2 SYGVNS. The CDR3 extends over 15 amino acids. The CDR3 reads CASSEWGGRTKEQFF. The CDR3 nucleotides are TGTGCCAGCAGTGAATGGGGGGGGAGGACCAAGGAGCAGTTCTTC. The variable domain in full, with the rest retrieved from reference TRBV25-1 and TRBJ2-1, is EADIYQTPRYLVIGTGKKITLECSQTMGHDKMYWYQQDPGMELHLIHYSYGVNSTEKGDLSSESTVSRIRTEHFPLTLESARPSHTSQYLCASSEWGGRTKEQFFGPGTRLTVL.

CDR3 coding DNA: TGCAGTGCTAGAGTCTGGGCCGCGGGGGGACGACACGAGCAGTACTTC. Its translation: CSARVWAAGGRHEQYF. V gene TRBV20-1 combines with J gene TRBJ2-7; TRBD2 matches 8 bases. The germline V gene has CDR1 DFQATT and CDR2 SNEGSKA (reference sequence). The CDR3 is made up of 16 amino acids. Trimming at V came to 1 base and at J to 5 bases, leaving 13 bases not matched to a gene.

V usage is TRBV29-1 and J usage is TRBJ2-3; D gene ambiguous. Germline V gives CDR1 SQVTM, CDR2 ANQGSEA. Trimming shortened V by 4 bases and J by 6 bases, and 17 bases separated the two germline ends. The CDR3 extends over 14 amino acids. The DNA for the CDR3 is TGCAGCGTTGGTGTGGCAGGTGAAGGGGATACGCAGTATTTT. This encodes CSVGVAGEGDTQYF.

The DNA for the CDR3 is TGTGCCACCGGTAGCGGGGGGAATCGGGAGACCCAGTACTTC. Protein sequence: CATGSGGNRETQYF. The chain is built from TRBV15 and TRBJ2-5, with 10 bases lining up with TRBD2. J was trimmed by 5 bases and V by 8 bases; bases with no gene match: 8. Germline values: CDR1 LNHNV, CDR2 YYDKDF (reference sequence). The CDR3 consists of 14 residues.

The J gene is TRBJ2-2, the V gene TRBV28; 12 nucleotides line up with TRBD2. The CDR3 totals 15 residues. CDR1 and CDR2 from the germline V gene are MDHEN and SYDVKM. V shed 8 bases, J shed 5 bases, and the junction held 6 bases outside the gene matches. CDR3 in amino acids: CASRLAGESTGELFF. The CDR3 DNA reads TGTGCCAGCCGACTAGCGGGGGAATCGACCGGGGAGCTGTTTTTT.

This clonotype was picked up a small number of times. The V call is TRBV4-2, the J call TRBJ1-6, with D possibly TRBD1 on 5 matching bases. CDR3 length: 15 amino acids. Looked up from germline, CDR1 is LGHNA and CDR2 is YNFKEQ. Trimming cost V 0 bases and J 14 bases, with 17 bases left between them. The CDR3 DNA sequence: TGTGCCAGCAGCCAAGAATCGGCGACAGTTCTGGCCCTCCACTTT. Its protein is CASSQESATVLALHF.

The chain combines TRBV11-2 with TRBJ2-7; unclear D gene. The V end was cut by 1 base, the J end by 1 base, with 11 bases between. The germline gives CDR1 SGHAT, CDR2 FQNNGV. The CDR3 runs to 15 residues. Written as DNA, the CDR3 is TGTGCCAGCAGCTTAGGACCTAGAGTTTCCTACGAGCAGTACTTC. Its translation is CASSLGPRVSYEQYF. The entire variable domain, with the rest obtained from reference TRBV11-2 and TRBJ2-7, is as follows: EAGVAQSPRYKIIEKRQSVAFWCNPISGHATLYWYQQILGQGPKLLIQFQNNGVVDDSQLPKDRFSAERLKGVDSTLKIQPAKLEDSAVYLCASSLGPRVSYEQYFGPGTRLTVT.

This clonotype was detected a few times. The rearrangement uses TRBV9 and TRBJ2-5, with D perhaps assigned TRBD1 or TRBD2 (5 bases each). The V gene lost 0 bases and the J gene lost 5 bases, with 14 bases spanning the gap. The CDR3 consists of 15 residues. Germline lookup yields CDR1 SGDLS and CDR2 YYNGEE. CDR3 protein: CASSVEGTVGETQYF. CDR3 DNA sequence: TGTGCCAGCAGCGTAGAGGGGACGGTGGGGGAGACCCAGTACTTC.